The 25 T cell receptor beta chains reported below all come from one sample, sequenced in a study of shared clonotypes between healthy human individuals. As defined, naive CD8 cells were CD45RO-negative and positively selected for CCR7, with terminally differentiated effector memory CD45RA+ cells excluded. Libraries were prepared by immunoSEQ multiplex PCR; TCRdb keeps only in-frame clonotypes and omits some of them. The sample shows hundreds of thousands of clones, roughly 95% of them seen only once. Material for sequencing was naive CD8+ T cells sorted from blood. These receptors came from a woman in her 30s in good health.

The chain couples TRBV28 to TRBJ1-1, with a possible D match to TRBD1 (6 bases). This CDR3 has 14 amino acids. The germline gives CDR1 MDHEN, CDR2 SYDVKM. Trimming removed 7 bases at V and 3 bases at J, with 15 bases between. CDR3 DNA sequence: TGTGCCAGCACGCAACAGGGTGAAGACACTGAAGCTTTCTTT. Amino acid sequence: CASTQQGEDTEAFF.

This chain joins TRBV10-2 and TRBJ2-7, with 9 bases matching TRBD1. This CDR3 is 14 amino acids long. The germline V gene has CDR1 WSHSY and CDR2 SAAADI. The V segment lost 6 bases and the J segment 1 base; nucleotides outside the gene matches: 4. As DNA, the CDR3 is TGCGCCAGCAGCGGGACAGGGATTTCCTACGAGCAGTACTTC. Translating it yields CASSGTGISYEQYF.

The chain couples TRBV27 to TRBJ2-6; D is perhaps TRBD1 (5 bases). Trimming shortened V by 7 bases and J by 0 bases, and 10 bases separated the two germline ends. The germline V gene encodes CDR1 MNHEY and CDR2 SMNVEV (reference sequence). The CDR3 totals 15 residues. The CDR3 sequence: CASTPQGSGANVLTF. CDR3 DNA: TGTGCCAGCACTCCCCAGGGCTCTGGGGCCAACGTCCTGACTTTC.

The V and J genes are TRBV28 and TRBJ2-5; perhaps TRBD2 as D (6 bases). CDR3 length: 14 amino acids. Trimming removed 3 bases from V and 0 bases from J, with 8 bases in between. The germline CDR1 and CDR2 sequences are MDHEN and SYDVKM. In nucleotides, the CDR3 is TGTGCCAGCAGTTTCCGGGACTACCAAGAGACCCAGTACTTC. As protein: CASSFRDYQETQYF.

This chain links TRBV7-8 with TRBJ1-1; D perhaps matches TRBD1 (5 bases). Germline V gene lookup returns CDR1 SGHVS and CDR2 FQNEAQ. The CDR3 has 16 residues. V lost 0 bases and J lost 1, with 12 bases in between. CDR3 loop: CASSLALEGRNTEAFF. As DNA, the CDR3 is TGTGCCAGCAGCTTAGCGTTGGAGGGGCGGAACACTGAAGCTTTCTTT.

This chain joins TRBV27 and TRBJ1-5; D unclear. The CDR3 has 15 amino acids. Germline V gene lookup returns CDR1 MNHEY and CDR2 SMNVEV (reference sequence). Trimming took 7 bases from V and 0 from J, leaving 13 bases between them. CDR3 nucleotide sequence: TGTGCCAGCACGGGTGACCCTTATAGCAATCAGCCCCAGCATTTT. Protein sequence: CASTGDPYSNQPQHF.

The chain is built from TRBV7-6 and TRBJ1-4; TRBD1 is a possible D gene (5 bases). CDR3 length equals 11 residues. Trimming took 6 bases from V and 11 from J, leaving 10 bases between them. Germline values: CDR1 SGHVS, CDR2 FNYEAQ. The CDR3 DNA is TGTGCCAGCAGTTATGGGGGGAAACTGTTTTTT. The encoded protein is CASSYGGKLFF.

This CDR3 reads CASSVAGGHYEQYF. CDR3 nucleotides: TGTGCCAGCAGTGTCGCCGGGGGCCATTACGAGCAGTACTTC. The chain has TRBV28 and TRBJ2-5, with D perhaps being TRBD1 or TRBD2 (6 bases each). The DNA end favors TRBJ2-7, so the J call may be wrong. The CDR3 has 14 amino acids. Germline CDR1 reads MDHEN; CDR2 reads SYDVKM.

The chain is built from TRBV13 and TRBJ2-5, with a tentative D call TRBD2 (6 bases). Germline V gene data show CDR1 as PRHDT and CDR2 as FYEKMQ (reference sequence). Deletions cut 4 bases from V and 1 base from J, with 13 bases between. This CDR3 is built from 15 residues. The CDR3, as DNA: TGTGCCAGCAGCTCCCCCGGGAGCGGCCAAGAGACCCAGTACTTC. It codes for CASSSPGSGQETQYF.

The chain couples TRBV29-1 to TRBJ2-7; D is uncertain. V shed 4 bases and J shed 4 bases, with 8 bases lying between them. There are 11 residues in the CDR3. CDR1 SQVTM and CDR2 ANQGSEA come from the germline V gene. The CDR3, as DNA: TGCAGCGTTGTATGGGATTACGAGCAGTACTTC. This gives the protein CSVVWDYEQYF.

The rearrangement joins TRBV6-1 to TRBJ1-2, with D perhaps matching TRBD1 (5 bases). Germline loops: CDR1 MNHNS, CDR2 SASEGT. Trimming removed 3 bases from V and 4 bases from J, with 12 bases in between. This CDR3 has 14 amino acids. The CDR3 here is CASSDGRVSYGYTF. For the CDR3, the DNA is TGTGCCAGCAGTGACGGCAGGGTTTCCTATGGCTACACCTTC.

This chain joins TRBV4-2 and TRBJ1-2; D is unresolved. CDR3 size: 15 residues. In germline, CDR1 is LGHNA, CDR2 YNFKEQ. V gave up 1 base and J gave up 4 bases, with 13 bases separating them. The CDR3 region is CASSQGHVSAYGYTF. CDR3 nucleotide sequence: TGTGCCAGCAGCCAAGGCCACGTGTCCGCCTATGGCTACACCTTC.

The gene calls are TRBV14 and TRBJ2-1; no definite D call. V was clipped by 4 bases and J by 5 bases, with 18 bases between them. The germline V gene has CDR1 SGHDN and CDR2 FVKESK. The CDR3 contains 16 residues. DNA for the CDR3: TGTGCCAGCAGCCCTCCTTGGACCCAGTCTCACAATGAGCAGTTCTTC. Protein: CASSPPWTQSHNEQFF.

The rearrangement uses TRBV28 and TRBJ2-1; TRBD2 agrees at 8 bases. Germline CDR1 MDHEN, CDR2 SYDVKM. After removal of 2 bases from V and 8 bases from J, the junction contained 14 bases not matched to a gene. The CDR3 extends over 17 amino acids. Here the CDR3 reads CASSLTGRLAPRHEQFF. The CDR3 DNA reads as TGTGCCAGCAGTTTAACGGGTCGACTAGCGCCTAGGCATGAGCAGTTCTTC. The variable domain in full, with the rest retrieved from reference TRBV28 and TRBJ2-1, is DVKVTQSSRYLVKRTGEKVFLECVQDMDHENMFWYRQDPGLGLRLIYFSYDVKMKEKGDIPEGYSVSREKKERFSLILESASTNQTSMYLCASSLTGRLAPRHEQFFGPGTRLTVL.

The rearrangement links TRBV2 to TRBJ2-2, with D perhaps matching TRBD2 (7 bases). Germline CDR1 and CDR2: SNHLY and FYNNEI. V was shortened by 8 bases and J by 5 bases, with 18 bases between the two germline ends. The CDR3 is 15 residues long. CDR3 in amino acids: CASLPGGAGTGELFF. The CDR3 DNA reads TGTGCCAGCCTACCGGGGGGCGCGGGTACCGGGGAGCTGTTTTTT.

V is TRBV5-6 and J is TRBJ2-7; TRBD2 matches at 10 bases. The J segment lost 4 bases and the V segment lost 6 bases, leaving 4 bases of the junction unmatched. The V gene's germline CDR1 is SGHDT and CDR2 YYEEEE. This CDR3 region has 13 residues. The CDR3 spells CASKLAGVYEQYF. The CDR3 nucleotides are TGTGCCAGCAAGCTAGCGGGAGTTTACGAGCAGTACTTC. Supplemented by reference TRBV5-6 and TRBJ2-7, the full variable domain reads DAGVTQSPTHLIKTRGQQVTLRCSPKSGHDTVSWYQQALGQGPQFIFQYYEEEERQRGNFPDRFSGHQFPNYSSELNVNALLLGDSALYLCASKLAGVYEQYFGPGTRLTVT.

The chain is built from TRBV7-9 and TRBJ2-2; 7 bases line up with TRBD2. Germline V gene data show CDR1 as SEHNR and CDR2 as FQNEAQ (reference sequence). This CDR3 is 17 amino acids long. V lost 0 bases and J lost 5; bases outside the gene matches: 9. CDR3 nucleotides: TGTGCCAGCAGCTTAGCGGGAGGGCCGTTTGAGACCGGGGAGCTGTTTTTT. This encodes CASSLAGGPFETGELFF.

The J gene is TRBJ2-7, the V gene TRBV15; D is possibly TRBD1 or TRBD2 (5 bases each). This CDR3 is 15 amino acids long. The V end was cut by 0 bases, the J end by 3 bases, with 12 bases between. The germline V gene encodes CDR1 LNHNV and CDR2 YYDKDF (reference sequence). CDR3 protein: CATSRERDSGYEQYF. In nucleotides, the CDR3 is TGTGCCACCAGCAGAGAACGAGACAGCGGCTACGAGCAGTACTTC.

CDR3 sequence reads: CASSLWTEPGVTEAFF. CDR3 bases: TGTGCCAGCAGTTTATGGACAGAGCCTGGGGTCACTGAAGCTTTCTTT. V is TRBV28 and J is TRBJ1-1; a weak D match, TRBD1 (5 bases). The CDR3 runs 16 residues. V was clipped by 0 bases and J by 4 bases, with 15 bases between them. CDR1 and CDR2 from the germline V gene are MDHEN and SYDVKM.

Regarding this clone: Other DNA sequences within the sample encode an identical CDR3. The V gene is TRBV13, the J gene TRBJ2-3, with no clear D. Trimming left V 5 bases short and J 3 bases short, with 6 bases between. This CDR3 spans 12 amino acids. Germline-derived CDR1 and CDR2 are PRHDT and FYEKMQ (reference sequence). The CDR3 reads CASSPGTDTQYF. The CDR3 DNA reads TGTGCCAGCAGCCCCGGGACAGATACGCAGTATTTT.

V and J are TRBV28 and TRBJ1-1; D not certain. CDR3 size: 17 residues. Trimming took 6 bases from V and 2 from J, leaving 22 bases between them. In germline, CDR1 is MDHEN, CDR2 SYDVKM. The CDR3 DNA is TGTGCCAGCAGCTACCCCCCTACGGACGGAACAAACACTGAAGCTTTCTTT. This encodes CASSYPPTDGTNTEAFF.

The rearrangement links TRBV27 to TRBJ2-5; tentative D call: TRBD2 (5 bases). The CDR3 totals 11 residues. Trimming took 2 bases from V and 11 from J, leaving 9 bases between them. The germline V gene has CDR1 MNHEY and CDR2 SMNVEV (reference sequence). The CDR3 DNA sequence: TGTGCCAGCAGTTTACGGGGAGAGCAGTACTTC. This gives the protein CASSLRGEQYF.

This clone has just a few counts. J is TRBJ1-1 and V is TRBV27; TRBD1 aligns across 10 bases. Germline CDR1 MNHEY, CDR2 SMNVEV (reference sequence). J gave up 8 bases and V 4 bases, and 13 bases lay outside the gene matches. The CDR3 extends over 16 amino acids. CDR3 residues: CASSSSPGTGVVEAFF. CDR3 in DNA: TGTGCCAGCAGTTCCTCCCCCGGGACAGGGGTAGTAGAAGCTTTCTTT.

The chain recombines TRBV9 with TRBJ2-2; D not resolved. CDR1 and CDR2 (germline): SGDLS, YYNGEE. The CDR3 contains 12 residues. Between the trimmed V and J ends, which lost 7 bases and 3 bases, there was a span of 7 bases. CDR3 in DNA: TGTGCCAGCGGTTTATACACCGGGGAGCTGTTTTTT. This codes for CASGLYTGELFF.

This sequence joins TRBV15 and TRBJ2-1, with 8 bases fitting TRBD2. This CDR3 contains 17 residues. Unmatched junction bases numbered 4, after V lost 0 bases and J lost 0 bases. Germline V gene lookup returns CDR1 LNHNV and CDR2 YYDKDF (reference sequence). The CDR3 DNA sequence: TGTGCCACCAGCAGAGAACTAGCGGTCAGCTCCTACAATGAGCAGTTCTTC. Its translation: CATSRELAVSSYNEQFF.